This TCR beta chain comes out of a study of blood T cells in healthy people across ages. As for the study in general: Capture via template switching afforded approximately one barcoded beta molecule per two T cells. General study points: Older age coincided with a roughly linear decline in TCR beta diversity per million T cells.

The germline gives CDR1 MNHEY, CDR2 SMNVEV (reference sequence). The length of the CDR3 is 14 residues. J lost 5 bases, V lost 3 bases, and 4 bases had no gene match. Next came a second PCR, run for about 6 to 12 cycles, which used a sample-barcoded 5' primer along with a J-beta primer mix. Each CDR3 protein gets one entry after TCRdb re-called the 5' RACE reads with MiXCR. The sample lists roughly 700,000 distinct CDR3 sequences, about 34% occurring once. Concerning this clonotype: Its antigen is still unknown.

The sequence came from a woman older than 75 in good health. Sequenced sample: blood. The J gene is TRBJ2-1, the V gene TRBV27, with 7 positions matching TRBD1. In nucleotides, the CDR3 is TGTGCCAGCAGTTTGGGACAGAGTAACAATGAGCAGTTCTTC. Residues: CASSLGQSNNEQFF.